The T cell receptor (beta chain) described here comes from a study of blood T cell repertoires in COVID-19. The assay was immunoSEQ multiplex PCR, and TCRdb's table has in-frame clones only and misses some. The table lists 150,000 to 180,000 clones, about four fifths of them singletons, with over 25% in the top ten. The germline CDR1 and CDR2 sequences are SGHNT and YYREEE (reference sequence). The CDR3 consists of 15 residues. V lost 0 bases and J lost 6, with 16 bases in between. Sequenced input: peripheral blood. The source is an older woman with acute or convalescent COVID-19. The V gene is TRBV5-4, the J gene TRBJ2-7, with D perhaps matching TRBD2 (6 bases). The CDR3 region is CASSLGGGRHREQYV. As DNA, the CDR3 is TGTGCCAGCAGCTTGGGTGGAGGGAGGCATCGCGAGCAGTACGTC.